This TCR beta chain was sequenced for a study of blood T cell repertoires in COVID-19. In the study's own analysis: Amplification of reference gene primers provided the estimated nucleated cell counts. The protocol was immunoSEQ multiplex PCR, while the TCRdb copy is restricted to in-frame clones and leaves out a portion. D and trimming come from the DNA, and the V and J calls and clone size come from that table. Of 190,000 or so clones listed, around 92% are singletons. This CDR3 is 12 amino acids long. After removal of 3 bases from V and 3 bases from J, the junction contained 2 bases not matched to a gene. Germline V gene data show CDR1 as GTSNPN and CDR2 as SVGIG (reference sequence).

Specimen: PBMCs or T cells enriched from blood (not recorded which). The clonotype comes from a woman between 18 and 29 years old who had recovered from COVID-19. The chain recombines TRBV30 with TRBJ2-7; 7 bases are a match to TRBD2. The CDR3 nucleotides read TGTGCCTGGAGGGCTAGCGGCTACGAGCAGTACTTC. Translating gives CAWRASGYEQYF.